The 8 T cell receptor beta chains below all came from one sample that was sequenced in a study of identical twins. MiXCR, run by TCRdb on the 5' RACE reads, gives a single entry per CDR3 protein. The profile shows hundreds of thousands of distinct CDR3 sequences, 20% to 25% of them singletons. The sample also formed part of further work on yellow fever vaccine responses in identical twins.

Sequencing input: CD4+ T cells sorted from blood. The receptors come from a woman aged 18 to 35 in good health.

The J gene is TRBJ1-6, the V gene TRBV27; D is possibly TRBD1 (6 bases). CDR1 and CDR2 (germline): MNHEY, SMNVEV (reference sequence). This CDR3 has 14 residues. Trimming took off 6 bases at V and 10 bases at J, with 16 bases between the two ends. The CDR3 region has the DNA TGTGCCAGCAGCCGGGACACGAGGACATCACCCCTCCACTTT. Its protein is CASSRDTRTSPLHF.

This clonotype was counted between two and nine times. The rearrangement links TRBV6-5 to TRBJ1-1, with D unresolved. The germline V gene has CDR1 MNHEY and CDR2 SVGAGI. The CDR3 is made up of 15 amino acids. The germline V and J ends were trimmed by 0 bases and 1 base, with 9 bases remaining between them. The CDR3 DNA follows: TGTGCCAGCAGTTACTCGGGGTGGGAGAACACTGAAGCTTTCTTT. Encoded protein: CASSYSGWENTEAFF.

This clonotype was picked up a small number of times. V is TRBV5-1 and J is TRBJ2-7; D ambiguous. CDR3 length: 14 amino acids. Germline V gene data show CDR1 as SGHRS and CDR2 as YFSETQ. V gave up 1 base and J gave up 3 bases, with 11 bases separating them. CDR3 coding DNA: TGCGCCAGCAGCTTGATGGGGTCGAGCTACGAGCAGTACGTC. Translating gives CASSLMGSSYEQYV.

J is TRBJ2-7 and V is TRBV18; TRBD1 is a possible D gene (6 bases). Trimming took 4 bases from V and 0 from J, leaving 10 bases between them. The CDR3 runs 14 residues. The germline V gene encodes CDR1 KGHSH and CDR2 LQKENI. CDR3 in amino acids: CASSREGGSYEQYV. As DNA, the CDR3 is TGTGCCAGCTCACGCGAAGGGGGCTCCTACGAGCAGTACGTC.

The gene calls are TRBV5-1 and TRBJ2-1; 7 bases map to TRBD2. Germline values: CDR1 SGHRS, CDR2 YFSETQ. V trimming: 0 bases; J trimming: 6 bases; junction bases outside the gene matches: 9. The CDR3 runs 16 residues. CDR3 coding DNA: TGCGCCAGCAGCTTGGGTGACACTAGCGCAATCAATGAGCAGTTCTTC. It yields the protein CASSLGDTSAINEQFF.

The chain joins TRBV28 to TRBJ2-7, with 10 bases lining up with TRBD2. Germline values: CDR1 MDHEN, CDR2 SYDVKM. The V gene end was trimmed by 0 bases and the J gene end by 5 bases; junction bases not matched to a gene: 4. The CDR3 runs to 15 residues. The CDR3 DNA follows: TGTGCCAGCAGTTTATGGGCTAGCGGGAGAGACGAGCAGTACTTC. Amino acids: CASSLWASGRDEQYF.

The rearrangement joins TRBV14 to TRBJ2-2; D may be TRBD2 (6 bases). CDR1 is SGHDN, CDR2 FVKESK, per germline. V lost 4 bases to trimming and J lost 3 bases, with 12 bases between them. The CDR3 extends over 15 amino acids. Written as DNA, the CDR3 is TGTGCCAGCAGCCTGGGCCAGCGGGACACCGGGGAGCTGTTTTTT. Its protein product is CASSLGQRDTGELFF.

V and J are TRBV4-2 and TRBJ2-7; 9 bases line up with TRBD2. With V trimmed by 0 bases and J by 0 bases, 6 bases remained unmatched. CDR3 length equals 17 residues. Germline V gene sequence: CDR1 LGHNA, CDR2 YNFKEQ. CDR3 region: CASSQEKKRGASYEQYV. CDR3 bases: TGTGCCAGCAGCCAAGAGAAAAAGCGGGGGGCCTCCTACGAGCAGTACGTC.